A single sample is the source of the 12 T cell receptor beta chains below, sequenced in a study of CD8 T cells in ankylosing spondylitis. TCRdb reprocessed the 5' RACE reads via MiXCR and lists one record per CDR3 protein. Of approximately 440,000 distinct CDR3 sequences in the sample, roughly 18% were seen once. These TCRs' antigens remain unknown. Points from the study as a whole: There was a TCR beta motif, made of 7 or 8 highly homologous variants, that appeared characteristic of ankylosing spondylitis blood.

The sequencing sample was made of blood, either unsorted or a sorted T cell fraction (not recorded which). The receptors shown here come from a male donor with ankylosing spondylitis.

This clonotype came up a few times. The V call is TRBV24-1, the J call TRBJ2-1; D is uncertain. Germline-derived CDR1 and CDR2 are KGHDR and SFDVKD. V was cut by 8 bases and J by 8 bases, with 9 bases left in between. The CDR3 has 11 amino acids. The CDR3 reads CATNLGDEQFF. CDR3 sequence (DNA): TGTGCCACCAATTTGGGCGATGAGCAGTTCTTC.

This clonotype was counted many times. V is TRBV9 and J is TRBJ2-2; 7 positions agree with TRBD1. The V gene's germline CDR1 is SGDLS and CDR2 YYNGEE. V shed 4 bases, J shed 5 bases, and the junction held 11 bases outside the gene matches. The CDR3 is made up of 16 amino acids. CDR3: CASSLTSGTETGELFF. The CDR3 coding sequence is TGTGCCAGCAGCCTCACCTCCGGGACAGAGACCGGGGAGCTGTTTTTT. The full variable domain, in which reference TRBV9 and TRBJ2-2 provide the parts outside the CDR3, is DSGVTQTPKHLITATGQRVTLRCSPRSGDLSVYWYQQSLDQGLQFLIQYYNGEERAKGNILERFSAQQFPDLHSELNLSSLELGDSALYFCASSLTSGTETGELFFGEGSRLTVL.

In this sample, this clonotype turned up many times. The chain carries TRBV5-1 and TRBJ1-6; D not certain. The CDR3 is 13 residues long. Trimming took 0 bases from V and 10 from J, leaving 8 bases between them. Germline CDR1 and CDR2: SGHRS and YFSETQ. CDR3 protein: CASSLEVGSPLHF. For the CDR3, the DNA is TGCGCCAGCAGCTTGGAGGTGGGCTCACCCCTCCACTTT.

V usage is TRBV6-5 and J usage is TRBJ2-7; the match to TRBD2 covers 15 bases. J gave up 1 base and V 0 bases, and 7 bases lay outside the gene matches. The germline gives CDR1 MNHEY, CDR2 SVGAGI. The CDR3 runs 19 residues. CDR3 amino acids: CASSYSRTSGRATSYEQYF. CDR3 DNA sequence: TGTGCCAGCAGTTACTCGAGGACTAGCGGGAGGGCCACATCCTACGAGCAGTACTTC.

The chain links TRBV7-9 to TRBJ1-1; 10 bases are shared with TRBD1. V dropped 5 bases and J dropped 10; count of bases not matched to a gene: 13. Per germline, CDR1 SEHNR and CDR2 FQNEAQ (reference sequence). CDR3 size: 15 residues. Here the CDR3 reads CASSLTGTGALGAFF. The CDR3 DNA reads as TGTGCCAGCAGCCTAACCGGGACAGGGGCCTTGGGAGCTTTCTTT.

This clonotype occurred many times. J is TRBJ2-7 and V is TRBV12-3 or TRBV12-4; no clear D. V lost 1 base, J lost 6 bases, and 4 bases lay in between. The CDR3 covers 11 residues. The CDR3 DNA is TGTGCCAGCAGTTTAGGTTTCGAGCAGTACTTC. This gives the protein CASSLGFEQYF.

V usage is TRBV7-9 and J usage is TRBJ1-2; D is uncertain. The CDR3 contains 10 residues. CDR1 is SEHNR and CDR2 is FQNEAQ in the germline V gene (reference sequence). The germline V and J ends were trimmed by 10 bases and 8 bases, with 11 bases remaining between them. The CDR3 loop reads CATDTRGYTF. CDR3 nucleotides: TGTGCCACCGACACGCGGGGCTACACCTTC.

CDR3 nucleotide sequence: TGTGCCAGCAGCACCACTAGCGGGGGGCTGTACGAGCAGTACTTC. Protein product: CASSTTSGGLYEQYF. The chain joins TRBV11-2 to TRBJ2-7; 12 bases match TRBD2. The CDR3 extends over 15 amino acids. Germline assignment: CDR1 SGHAT and CDR2 FQNNGV. J was trimmed by 4 bases and V by 5 bases; bases with no gene match: 6.

In this sample, this clonotype turned up a few times. This sequence may be a read error, since a much larger clone differs from it by one base. CDR3 sequence: CATSVSADRGNEQFF. The CDR3 nucleotides are TGTGCCACCAGTGTTTCCGCGGACAGGGGTAATGAGCAGTTCTTC. The genes are TRBV24-1 and TRBJ2-1, with 9 bases matching TRBD1. The CDR3 extends over 15 amino acids. The V gene's germline CDR1 is KGHDR and CDR2 SFDVKD. J gave up 7 bases and V 5 bases, and 8 bases lay outside the gene matches.

The chain uses TRBV6-5 and TRBJ1-5; D might be TRBD1 (6 bases). Germline CDR1 is MNHEY and CDR2 is SVGAGI. Trimming removed 4 bases from V and 7 bases from J, with 14 bases in between. This CDR3 spans 14 amino acids. The CDR3 DNA reads TGTGCCAGCAGTTTCACACAGGGCGGCCAGCCCCAGCATTTT. It codes for CASSFTQGGQPQHF.

The rearrangement joins TRBV18 to TRBJ1-1; a weak D match, TRBD1 (6 bases). The length of the CDR3 is 17 residues. The V and J ends lost 3 bases and 0 bases respectively, with 17 bases between them. CDR1 is KGHSH and CDR2 is LQKENI in the germline V gene. The chain's CDR3 is CASSPLGGQAMNTEAFF. CDR3 coding DNA: TGTGCCAGCTCACCTCTGGGGGGCCAGGCCATGAACACTGAAGCTTTCTTT. Based on the CDR3 plus reference TRBV18 and TRBJ1-1, the full variable domain is NAGVMQNPRHLVRRRGQEARLRCSPMKGHSHVYWYRQLPEEGLKFMVYLQKENIIDESGMPKERFSAEFPKEGPSILRIQQVVRGDSAAYFCASSPLGGQAMNTEAFFGQGTRLTVV.

The chain carries TRBV19 and TRBJ2-1; 13 positions match TRBD2. The germline V gene encodes CDR1 LNHDA and CDR2 SQIVND (reference sequence). This CDR3 has 16 amino acids. V dropped 4 bases and J dropped 6; count of bases not matched to a gene: 6. For the CDR3, the DNA is TGTGCCAGTAGTAGGACTAGCGGGAGTCCCTCCAATGAGCAGTTCTTC. Translating gives CASSRTSGSPSNEQFF.